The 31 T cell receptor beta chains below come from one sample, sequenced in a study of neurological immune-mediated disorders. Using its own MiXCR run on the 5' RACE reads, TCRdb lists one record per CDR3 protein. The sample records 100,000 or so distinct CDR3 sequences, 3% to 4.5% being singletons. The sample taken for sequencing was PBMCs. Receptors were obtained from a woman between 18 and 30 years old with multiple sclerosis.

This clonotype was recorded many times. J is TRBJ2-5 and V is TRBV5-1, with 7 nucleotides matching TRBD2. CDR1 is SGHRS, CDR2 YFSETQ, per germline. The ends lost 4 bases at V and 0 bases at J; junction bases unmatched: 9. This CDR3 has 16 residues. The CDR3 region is CASSGPRGTYQETQYF. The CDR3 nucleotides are TGCGCCAGCAGCGGGCCGCGGGGGACGTACCAAGAGACCCAGTACTTC.

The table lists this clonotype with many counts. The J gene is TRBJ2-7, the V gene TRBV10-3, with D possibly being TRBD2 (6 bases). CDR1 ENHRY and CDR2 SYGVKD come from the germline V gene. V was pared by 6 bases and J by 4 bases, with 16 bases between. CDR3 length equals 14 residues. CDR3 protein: CAIRTPGLLYEQYF. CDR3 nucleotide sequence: TGTGCCATCAGAACTCCGGGACTCCTGTACGAGCAGTACTTC.

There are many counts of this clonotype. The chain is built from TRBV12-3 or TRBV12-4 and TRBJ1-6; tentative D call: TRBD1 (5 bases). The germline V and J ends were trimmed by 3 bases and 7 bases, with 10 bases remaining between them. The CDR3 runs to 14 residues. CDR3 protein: CASSFGGGNSPLHF. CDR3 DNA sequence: TGTGCCAGCAGTTTCGGGGGGGGAAATTCACCCCTCCACTTT.

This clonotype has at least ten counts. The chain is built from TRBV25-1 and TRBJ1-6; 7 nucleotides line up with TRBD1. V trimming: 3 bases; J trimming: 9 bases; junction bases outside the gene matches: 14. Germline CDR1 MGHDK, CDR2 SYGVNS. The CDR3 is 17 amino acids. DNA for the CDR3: TGTGCCAGCAGTGATTCTACGAAGACAGGGATTCCTTCACCCCTCCACTTT. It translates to CASSDSTKTGIPSPLHF.

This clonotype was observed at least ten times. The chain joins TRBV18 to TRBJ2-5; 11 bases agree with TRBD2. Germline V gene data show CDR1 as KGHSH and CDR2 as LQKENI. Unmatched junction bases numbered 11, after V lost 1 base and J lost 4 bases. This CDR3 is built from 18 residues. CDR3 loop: CASSPLTSGAFGGETQYF. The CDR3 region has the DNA TGTGCCAGCTCACCACTGACTAGCGGGGCCTTCGGAGGAGAGACCCAGTACTTC.

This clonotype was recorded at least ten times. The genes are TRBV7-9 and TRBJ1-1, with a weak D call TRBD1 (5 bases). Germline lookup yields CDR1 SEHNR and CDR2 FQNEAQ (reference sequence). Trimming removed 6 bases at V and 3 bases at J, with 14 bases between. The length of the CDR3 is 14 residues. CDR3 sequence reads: CASSFGDSYTEAFF. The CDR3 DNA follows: TGTGCCAGCAGTTTCGGTGACAGTTACACTGAAGCTTTCTTT.

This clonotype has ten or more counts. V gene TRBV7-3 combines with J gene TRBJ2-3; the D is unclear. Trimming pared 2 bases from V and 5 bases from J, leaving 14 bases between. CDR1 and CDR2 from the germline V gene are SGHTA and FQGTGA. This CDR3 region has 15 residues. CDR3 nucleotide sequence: TGTGCCAGCAGCTTATCCCCAATCCGAGGAGATACGCAGTATTTT. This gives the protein CASSLSPIRGDTQYF.

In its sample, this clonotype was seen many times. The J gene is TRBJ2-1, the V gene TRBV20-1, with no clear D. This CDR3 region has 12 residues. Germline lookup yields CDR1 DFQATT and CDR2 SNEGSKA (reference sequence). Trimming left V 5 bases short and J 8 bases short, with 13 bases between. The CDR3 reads CSAGLLVDEQFF. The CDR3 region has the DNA TGCAGTGCTGGTCTGTTAGTCGATGAGCAGTTCTTC.

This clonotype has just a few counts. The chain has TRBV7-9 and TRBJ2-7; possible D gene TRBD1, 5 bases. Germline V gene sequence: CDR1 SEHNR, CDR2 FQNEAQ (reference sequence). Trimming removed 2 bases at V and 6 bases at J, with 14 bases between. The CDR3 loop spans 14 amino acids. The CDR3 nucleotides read TGTGCCAGCAGCTTATTTGGGGCGCCGCCCGAGCAGTACTTC. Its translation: CASSLFGAPPEQYF.

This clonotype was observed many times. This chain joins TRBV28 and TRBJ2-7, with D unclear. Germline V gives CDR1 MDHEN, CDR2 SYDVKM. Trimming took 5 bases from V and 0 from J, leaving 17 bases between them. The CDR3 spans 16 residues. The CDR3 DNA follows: TGTGCCAGCAGTCCTCGCTCCATTACGAGCTCCTACGAGCAGTACTTC. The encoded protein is CASSPRSITSSYEQYF.

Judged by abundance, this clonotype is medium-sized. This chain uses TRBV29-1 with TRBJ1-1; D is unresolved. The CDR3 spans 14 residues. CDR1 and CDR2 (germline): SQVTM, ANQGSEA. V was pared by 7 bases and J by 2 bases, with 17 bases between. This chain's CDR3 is CSAVPGSSNTEAFF. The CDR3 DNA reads TGCAGCGCCGTTCCCGGCTCTAGCAACACTGAAGCTTTCTTT.

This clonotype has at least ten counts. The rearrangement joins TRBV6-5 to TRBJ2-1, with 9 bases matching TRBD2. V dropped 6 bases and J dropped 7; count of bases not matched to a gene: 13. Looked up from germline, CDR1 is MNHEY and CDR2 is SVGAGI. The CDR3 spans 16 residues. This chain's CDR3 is CASSLSMSGGTNEQFF. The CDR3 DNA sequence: TGTGCCAGCAGCTTATCTATGAGCGGGGGGACGAATGAGCAGTTCTTC.

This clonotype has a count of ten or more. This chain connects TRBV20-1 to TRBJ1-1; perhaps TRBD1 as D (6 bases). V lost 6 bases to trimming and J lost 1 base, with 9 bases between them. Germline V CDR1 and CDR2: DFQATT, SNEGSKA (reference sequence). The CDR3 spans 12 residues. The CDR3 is CSAGGRNTEAFF. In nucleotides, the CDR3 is TGCAGTGCGGGGGGCCGGAACACTGAAGCTTTCTTT.

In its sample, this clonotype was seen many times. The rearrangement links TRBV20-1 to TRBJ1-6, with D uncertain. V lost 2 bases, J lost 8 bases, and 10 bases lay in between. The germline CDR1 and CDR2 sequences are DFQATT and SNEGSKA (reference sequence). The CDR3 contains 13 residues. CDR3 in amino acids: CSARNQVYSPLHF. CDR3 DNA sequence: TGCAGTGCTAGAAACCAGGTTTATTCACCCCTCCACTTT.

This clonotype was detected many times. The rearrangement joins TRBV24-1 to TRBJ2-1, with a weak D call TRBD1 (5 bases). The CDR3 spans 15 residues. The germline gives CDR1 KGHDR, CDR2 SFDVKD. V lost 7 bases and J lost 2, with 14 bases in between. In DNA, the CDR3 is TGTGCCACCAGCCCCCGGCTAGGGGCCTACAATGAGCAGTTCTTC. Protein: CATSPRLGAYNEQFF.

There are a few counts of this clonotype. For the CDR3, the DNA is TGCAGTGCCTGGGACAGCGCTGGAAACACCATATATTTT. Amino acids: CSAWDSAGNTIYF. This chain joins TRBV20-1 and TRBJ1-3, with 7 bases that match TRBD1. This CDR3 is 13 amino acids long. Germline lookup yields CDR1 DFQATT and CDR2 SNEGSKA (reference sequence). V dropped 6 bases and J dropped 2; count of bases not matched to a gene: 4.

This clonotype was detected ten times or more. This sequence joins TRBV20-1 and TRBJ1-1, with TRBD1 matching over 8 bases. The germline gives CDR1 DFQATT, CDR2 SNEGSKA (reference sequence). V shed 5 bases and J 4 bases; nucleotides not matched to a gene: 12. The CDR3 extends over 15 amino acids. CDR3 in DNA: TGCAGTGCTTCTAACACAGGGGGGGAGGGCACTGAAGCTTTCTTT. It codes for CSASNTGGEGTEAFF.

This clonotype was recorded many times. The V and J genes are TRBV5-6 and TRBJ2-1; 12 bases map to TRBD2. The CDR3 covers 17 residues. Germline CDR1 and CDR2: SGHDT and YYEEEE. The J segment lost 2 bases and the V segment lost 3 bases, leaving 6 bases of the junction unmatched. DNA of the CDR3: TGTGCCAGCAGCTCCCGGGGACTAGCGGGTCCCTACAATGAGCAGTTCTTC. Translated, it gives CASSSRGLAGPYNEQFF.

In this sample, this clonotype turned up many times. CDR3 coding DNA: TGTGCCAGCAGCCGGGAGGAAAATGAGCAGTTCTTC. This encodes CASSREENEQFF. The rearrangement uses TRBV9 and TRBJ2-1, with TRBD2 matching 7 bases. Germline loops: CDR1 SGDLS, CDR2 YYNGEE. V shed 4 bases and J 7 bases; nucleotides not matched to a gene: 2. The CDR3 is made up of 12 amino acids. The full variable domain, its missing parts supplied by reference TRBV9 and TRBJ2-1, is DSGVTQTPKHLITATGQRVTLRCSPRSGDLSVYWYQQSLDQGLQFLIQYYNGEERAKGNILERFSAQQFPDLHSELNLSSLELGDSALYFCASSREENEQFFGPGTRLTVL.

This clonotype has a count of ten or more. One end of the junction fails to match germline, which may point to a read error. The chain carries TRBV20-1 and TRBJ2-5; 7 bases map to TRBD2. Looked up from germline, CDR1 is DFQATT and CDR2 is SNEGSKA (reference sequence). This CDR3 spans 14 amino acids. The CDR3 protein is CSATTGGVQGTQYF. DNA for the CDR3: TGCAGTGCTACCACTGGGGGGGTACAAGGGACCCAGTACTTC.

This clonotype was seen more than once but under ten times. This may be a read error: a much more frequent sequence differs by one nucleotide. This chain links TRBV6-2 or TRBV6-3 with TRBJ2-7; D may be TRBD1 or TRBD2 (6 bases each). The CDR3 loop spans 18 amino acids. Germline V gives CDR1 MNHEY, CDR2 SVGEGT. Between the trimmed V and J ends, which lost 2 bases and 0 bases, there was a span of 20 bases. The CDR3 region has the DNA TGTGCCAGCAGTTACGACCCTGCCGAAGGGGGGAGCTCCTACGAGCAGTACTTC. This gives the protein CASSYDPAEGGSSYEQYF.

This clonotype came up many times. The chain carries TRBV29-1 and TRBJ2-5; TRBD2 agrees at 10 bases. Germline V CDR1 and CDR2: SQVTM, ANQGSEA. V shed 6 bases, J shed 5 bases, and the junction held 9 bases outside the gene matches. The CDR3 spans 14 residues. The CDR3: CSVSFLAGEETQYF. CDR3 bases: TGCAGCGTGTCCTTTCTAGCGGGAGAGGAGACCCAGTACTTC.

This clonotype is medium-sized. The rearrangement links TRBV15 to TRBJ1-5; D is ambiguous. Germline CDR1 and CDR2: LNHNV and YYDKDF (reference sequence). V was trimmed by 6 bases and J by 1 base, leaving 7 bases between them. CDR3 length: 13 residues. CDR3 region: CATSGVSNQPQHF. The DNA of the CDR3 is TGTGCCACCAGTGGGGTAAGCAATCAGCCCCAGCATTTT.

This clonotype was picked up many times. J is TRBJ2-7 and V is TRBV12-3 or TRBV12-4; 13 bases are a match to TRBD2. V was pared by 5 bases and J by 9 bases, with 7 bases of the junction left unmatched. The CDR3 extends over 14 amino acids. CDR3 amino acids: CASSRLAGGVVQYF. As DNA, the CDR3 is TGTGCCAGCAGTCGACTAGCGGGAGGAGTTGTGCAGTACTTC.

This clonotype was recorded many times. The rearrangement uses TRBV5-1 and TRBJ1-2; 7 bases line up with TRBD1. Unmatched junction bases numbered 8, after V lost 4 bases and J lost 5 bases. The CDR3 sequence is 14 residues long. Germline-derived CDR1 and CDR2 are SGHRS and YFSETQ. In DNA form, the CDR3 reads TGCGCCAGCAGCGACAGACAGGGCCTATATGGCTACACCTTC. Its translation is CASSDRQGLYGYTF. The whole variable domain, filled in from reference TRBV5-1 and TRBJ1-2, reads KAGVTQTPRYLIKTRGQQVTLSCSPISGHRSVSWYQQTPGQGLQFLFEYFSETQRNKGNFPGRFSGRQFSNSRSEMNVSTLELGDSALYLCASSDRQGLYGYTFGSGTRLTVV.

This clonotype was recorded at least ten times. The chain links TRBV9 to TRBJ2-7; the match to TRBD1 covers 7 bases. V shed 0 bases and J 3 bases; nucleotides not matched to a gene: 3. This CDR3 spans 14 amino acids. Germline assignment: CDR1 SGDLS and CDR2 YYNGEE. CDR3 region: CASSVGDSNYEQYF. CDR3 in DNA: TGTGCCAGCAGCGTAGGGGACAGCAACTACGAGCAGTACTTC.

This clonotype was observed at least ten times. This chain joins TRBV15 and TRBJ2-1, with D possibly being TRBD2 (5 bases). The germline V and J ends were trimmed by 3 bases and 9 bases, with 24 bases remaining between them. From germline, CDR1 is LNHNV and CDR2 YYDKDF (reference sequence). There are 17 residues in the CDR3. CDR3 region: CATSRTSALLARGEQFF. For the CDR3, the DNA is TGTGCCACCAGCAGGACAAGTGCCCTGCTAGCCCGTGGTGAGCAGTTCTTC.

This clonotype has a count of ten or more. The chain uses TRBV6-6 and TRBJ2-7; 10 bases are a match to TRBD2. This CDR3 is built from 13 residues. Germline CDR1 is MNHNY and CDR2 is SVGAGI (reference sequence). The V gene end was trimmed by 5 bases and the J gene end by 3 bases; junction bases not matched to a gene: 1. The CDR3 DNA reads TGTGCCAGCAGTCGGACTAGCGGCTACGAGCAGTACTTC. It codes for CASSRTSGYEQYF.

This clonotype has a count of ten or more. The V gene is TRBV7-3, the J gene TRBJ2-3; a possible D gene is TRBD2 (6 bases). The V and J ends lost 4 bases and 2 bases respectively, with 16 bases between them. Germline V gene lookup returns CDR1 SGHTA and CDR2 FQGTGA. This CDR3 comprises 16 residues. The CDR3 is CASSSGLGGYTDTQYF. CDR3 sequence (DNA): TGTGCCAGCAGCTCGGGACTTGGAGGTTACACAGATACGCAGTATTTT.

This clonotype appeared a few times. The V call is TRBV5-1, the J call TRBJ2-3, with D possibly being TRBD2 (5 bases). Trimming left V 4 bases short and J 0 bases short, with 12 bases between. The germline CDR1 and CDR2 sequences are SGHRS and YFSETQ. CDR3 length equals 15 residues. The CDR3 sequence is CASSADSGSTDTQYF. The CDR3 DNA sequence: TGCGCCAGCAGCGCGGACTCCGGAAGCACAGATACGCAGTATTTT.

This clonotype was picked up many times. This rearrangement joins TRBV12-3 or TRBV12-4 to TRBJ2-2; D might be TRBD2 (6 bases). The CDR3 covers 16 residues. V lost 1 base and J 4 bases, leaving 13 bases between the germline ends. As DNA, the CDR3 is TGTGCCAGCAGTTTAGGCCCGGGGGAGGTCACCGGGGAGCTGTTTTTT. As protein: CASSLGPGEVTGELFF.